This TCR beta chain derives from a study of cytomegalovirus exposure and HLA in healthy donors. General study points: Using the classifier, cytomegalovirus status was reportedly diagnosed with high specificity and sensitivity. Serostatus for CMV was the only available immune exposure information.

On this clone itself: What it binds is unknown.

The CDR3 sequence is 15 residues long. Germline CDR1 is SGDLS and CDR2 is YYNGEE. The ends lost 2 bases at V and 2 bases at J; junction bases unmatched: 1. The PCR employed 60 Vbeta primers together with 13 Jbeta primers. Using immunoSEQ multiplex PCR, the repertoire was profiled, and TCRdb retains in-frame clones only, with some absent. This repertoire shows about 140,000 clones, 66% found once; its top ten account for under 2%. The receptor was derived from a human donor in good health. The V and J genes are TRBV9 and TRBJ2-2, with TRBD2 matching 9 bases. The sequencing sample was made of PBMCs. CDR3 loop: CASSVTSGNTGELFF. The CDR3 region has the DNA TGTGCCAGCAGCGTGACTAGCGGTAACACCGGGGAGCTGTTTTTT.